The 25 T cell receptor beta chains presented below share a single source sample, sequenced in a study of T cells in Graves' hyperthyroidism and ophthalmopathy. Authors of the study amplified TCR beta CDR3 regions from RNA transcripts. Using the HTBI primer set, a first-round RT-PCR was run on the TCR CDR3. TCRdb fed the multiplex PCR reads into MiXCR, producing one record per CDR3 protein. The sample includes hundreds of thousands of distinct CDR3 sequences, around 39% of them seen just once. The sequencing sample was made of blood. The receptors originated from a young man with Graves' hyperthyroidism.

The CDR3 region is CASRPSRGGGEEETQYF. In DNA, the CDR3 is TGTGCCAGCAGACCCTCCCGAGGGGGCGGGGAGGAAGAGACCCAGTACTTC. The chain combines TRBV28 with TRBJ2-5; TRBD1 might be the D (7 bases). The V gene's germline CDR1 is MDHEN and CDR2 SYDVKM. Trimming removed 6 bases at V and 3 bases at J, with 23 bases between. The CDR3 loop spans 17 amino acids.

This clonotype was seen a few times. The rearrangement links TRBV2 to TRBJ1-6; 7 bases are a match to TRBD1. In germline, CDR1 is SNHLY, CDR2 FYNNEI. The ends lost 5 bases at V and 7 bases at J; junction bases unmatched: 8. This CDR3 has 15 amino acids. The CDR3 nucleotides read TGTGCCAGCAGTTTATCGGGACAGACGAATTCACCCCTCCACTTT. It specifies CASSLSGQTNSPLHF.

Remarks on this clonotype: Without the conserved terminal phenylalanine or tryptophan, this CDR3 likely stems from a read error. The CDR3 region is CSVEDSYEQYL. In DNA form, the CDR3 reads TGCAGCGTTGAGGACAGCTACGAGCAGTACCTC. This chain joins TRBV29-1 and TRBJ2-7; D may be TRBD1 (6 bases). This CDR3 has 11 residues. Trimming shortened V by 3 bases and J by 3 bases, and 6 bases separated the two germline ends. Germline CDR1 is SQVTM and CDR2 is ANQGSEA.

This clonotype appeared many times. The chain combines TRBV7-2 with TRBJ1-6; no clear D gene. Germline lookup yields CDR1 SGHTA and CDR2 FQGNSA. CDR3 length equals 16 residues. V was cut by 4 bases and J by 0 bases, with 10 bases left in between. CDR3: CASSSPLISYNSPLHF. The CDR3 DNA sequence: TGTGCCAGCAGCTCACCCCTAATCTCCTATAATTCACCCCTCCACTTT. Full variable domain (outside the CDR3, taken from reference TRBV7-2 and TRBJ1-6): GAGVSQSPSNKVTEKGKDVELRCDPISGHTALYWYRQSLGQGLEFLIYFQGNSAPDKSGLPSDRFSAERTGGSVSTLTIQRTQQEDSAVYLCASSSPLISYNSPLHFGNGTRLTVT.

This clonotype was counted at least ten times. The rearrangement links TRBV29-1 to TRBJ1-3, with D possibly matching TRBD1 (5 bases). V was shortened by 2 bases and J by 7 bases, with 15 bases between the two germline ends. This CDR3 has 14 residues. Per the germline V gene, CDR1 is SQVTM and CDR2 is ANQGSEA. CDR3 nucleotides: TGCAGCGTTGAATGGCCGACAGCTCCCAACACCATATATTTT. Protein product: CSVEWPTAPNTIYF.

This clonotype was picked up many times. This chain uses TRBV19 with TRBJ2-2, with D possibly matching TRBD1 (6 bases). Germline CDR1 reads LNHDA; CDR2 reads SQIVND (reference sequence). CDR3 length: 14 amino acids. V lost 7 bases to trimming and J lost 5 bases, with 14 bases between them. This CDR3 reads CASNEGQSTGELFF. The CDR3 DNA is TGTGCCAGTAATGAAGGACAGTCGACCGGGGAGCTGTTTTTT.

This clonotype was recorded at least ten times. This chain connects TRBV20-1 to TRBJ1-1, with 7 bases identical to TRBD1. The junction had 4 bases not matched to a gene; V was cut back by 5 bases and J by 4 bases. The CDR3 extends over 12 amino acids. Looked up from germline, CDR1 is DFQATT and CDR2 is SNEGSKA (reference sequence). DNA of the CDR3: TGCAGTGCTTTGAGACAGGGCACTGAAGCTTTCTTT. Translation gives CSALRQGTEAFF.

This clonotype was seen a few times. The rearrangement joins TRBV12-3 or TRBV12-4 to TRBJ2-7; D could derive from TRBD1 or TRBD2 (6 bases each). The CDR3 length is 13 residues. Trimming took off 6 bases at V and 7 bases at J, with 16 bases between the two ends. The CDR3 reads CASSSRGQREQYF. In DNA, the CDR3 is TGTGCCAGCAGCTCACGGGGGCAACGGGAGCAGTACTTC.

This clonotype has a count of ten or more. The rearrangement joins TRBV29-1 to TRBJ2-7; a possible D gene is TRBD2 (5 bases). This CDR3 is 14 amino acids long. The V and J ends lost 4 bases and 1 base respectively, with 14 bases between them. CDR1 SQVTM and CDR2 ANQGSEA come from the germline V gene. CDR3 residues: CSVVTTSLSYEQYF. The DNA for the CDR3 is TGCAGCGTTGTGACTACTAGTTTGTCCTACGAGCAGTACTTC.

The chain carries TRBV20-1 and TRBJ1-1; D is ambiguous. The germline V gene has CDR1 DFQATT and CDR2 SNEGSKA (reference sequence). The CDR3 contains 14 residues. Trimming removed 3 bases from V and 0 bases from J, with 11 bases in between. CDR3: CSASAGAVNTEAFF. CDR3 sequence (DNA): TGCAGTGCTAGCGCGGGTGCCGTGAACACTGAAGCTTTCTTT.

V and J are TRBV6-5 and TRBJ2-7; no definite D call. Germline V lookup: CDR1 MNHEY, CDR2 SVGAGI. V lost 8 bases to trimming and J lost 3 bases, with 11 bases between them. The CDR3 covers 12 residues. The CDR3 DNA is TGTGCCAGCCGGAGCTCCCTCTACGAGCAGTACTTC. Its translation is CASRSSLYEQYF.

This clonotype was recorded many times. The chain has TRBV19 and TRBJ1-1; perhaps TRBD1 as D (5 bases). CDR1 is LNHDA, CDR2 SQIVND, per germline (reference sequence). The V gene lost 0 bases and the J gene lost 10 bases, with 9 bases spanning the gap. The length of the CDR3 is 12 residues. The chain's CDR3 is CASSIERGPAFF. The CDR3 bases are TGTGCCAGTAGTATAGAGAGGGGACCAGCTTTCTTT. The full variable domain, rest sourced from reference TRBV19 and TRBJ1-1, is DGGITQSPKYLFRKEGQNVTLSCEQNLNHDAMYWYRQDPGQGLRLIYYSQIVNDFQKGDIAEGYSVSREKKESFPLTVTSAQKNPTAFYLCASSIERGPAFFGQGTRLTVV.

The genes are TRBV7-8 and TRBJ1-4, with 8 bases lining up with TRBD1. The germline CDR1 and CDR2 sequences are SGHVS and FQNEAQ. The CDR3 runs to 16 residues. The junction had 7 bases not matched to a gene; V was cut back by 2 bases and J by 5 bases. The CDR3 nucleotides read TGTGCCAGCAGCTTAAGGACAGGGATATCGAATGAAAAACTGTTTTTT. Protein sequence: CASSLRTGISNEKLFF.

This clonotype was observed at least ten times. This chain connects TRBV25-1 to TRBJ2-7; no firm D call. Germline V gene sequence: CDR1 MGHDK, CDR2 SYGVNS. The CDR3 runs to 12 residues. The germline V and J ends were trimmed by 2 bases and 5 bases, with 7 bases remaining between them. The CDR3 DNA follows: TGTGCCAGCAGTGAAGACGTCGACGAGCAGTACTTC. Protein: CASSEDVDEQYF.

The rearrangement joins TRBV19 to TRBJ1-1; TRBD1 is a possible D gene (5 bases). With 7 bases removed from V and 6 bases from J, the gap between germline ends came to 12 bases. This CDR3 comprises 12 residues. Germline loops: CDR1 LNHDA, CDR2 SQIVND (reference sequence). Here the CDR3 reads CASTLGTAEAFF. CDR3 nucleotides: TGTGCCAGTACCCTAGGGACCGCTGAAGCTTTCTTT.

This clonotype has more than one count but fewer than ten. The CDR3 region is CASRGWGQGHSPLHF. CDR3 nucleotides: TGTGCCAGCAGGGGTTGGGGGCAGGGCCATTCACCCCTCCACTTT. The J gene is TRBJ1-6, the V gene TRBV12-3 or TRBV12-4; tentative D call: TRBD1 (6 bases). The CDR3 is made up of 15 amino acids. Trimming shortened V by 6 bases and J by 8 bases, and 17 bases separated the two germline ends.

This chain connects TRBV29-1 to TRBJ2-3; D possibly corresponds to TRBD2 (5 bases). Germline CDR1 SQVTM, CDR2 ANQGSEA. V was trimmed by 2 bases and J by 4 bases, leaving 19 bases between them. The CDR3 is 16 amino acids. In nucleotides, the CDR3 is TGCAGCGTTGAAAAGGGAAGGGAGTCTGGTCCAGATACGCAGTATTTT. As protein: CSVEKGRESGPDTQYF.

There are many counts of this clonotype. This rearrangement joins TRBV20-1 to TRBJ2-2; D remains unclear. V lost 0 bases to trimming and J lost 7 bases, with 6 bases between them. Germline V gene data show CDR1 as DFQATT and CDR2 as SNEGSKA (reference sequence). The CDR3 is 12 residues long. CDR3 loop: CSARDPGGELFF. The CDR3 nucleotides read TGCAGTGCTAGAGATCCCGGCGGGGAGCTGTTTTTT.

The V call is TRBV29-1, the J call TRBJ2-2; TRBD2 aligns across 13 bases. Germline-derived CDR1 and CDR2 are SQVTM and ANQGSEA. V lost 7 bases to trimming and J lost 7 bases; unmatched junction nucleotides: 12. CDR3 length: 16 residues. CDR3 sequence: CSGATGTSGKDGELFF. The CDR3, as DNA: TGCAGCGGGGCCACAGGGACTAGCGGGAAGGACGGGGAGCTGTTTTTT.

This clonotype appeared many times. The chain recombines TRBV7-9 with TRBJ2-2, with D possibly matching TRBD2 (6 bases). Trimming removed 7 bases at V and 1 base at J, with 7 bases between. The CDR3 runs to 13 residues. Germline V gene lookup returns CDR1 SEHNR and CDR2 FQNEAQ (reference sequence). As DNA, the CDR3 is TGTGCCAGCATGCGGGGGAACACCGGGGAGCTGTTTTTT. Protein product: CASMRGNTGELFF. Combining the CDR3 with reference TRBV7-9 and TRBJ2-2 gives the whole variable domain DTGVSQNPRHKITKRGQNVTFRCDPISEHNRLYWYRQTLGQGPEFLTYFQNEAQLEKSRLLSDRFSAERPKGSFSTLEIQRTEQGDSAMYLCASMRGNTGELFFGEGSRLTVL.

This clonotype was observed a single time. The chain has TRBV15 and TRBJ1-2; no firm D call. This CDR3 is built from 15 residues. Germline CDR1 reads LNHNV; CDR2 reads YYDKDF (reference sequence). The ends were cut back, 0 bases at V and 6 bases at J, with 14 bases in the middle. The CDR3 sequence: CATSRDNSGENGYTF. The CDR3 DNA reads as TGTGCCACCAGCAGAGATAACTCTGGGGAGAATGGCTACACCTTC.

About this clonotype itself: A much larger clone is a single base away; this may be a read error. CDR3: CASSTTGRDGEAFF. CDR3 sequence (DNA): TGTGCCAGCAGCACAACAGGGCGCGACGGTGAAGCTTTCTTT. The rearrangement links TRBV7-9 to TRBJ1-1; a possible D gene is TRBD1 (6 bases). The CDR3 is 14 amino acids. V lost 5 bases to trimming and J lost 7 bases, with 17 bases between them. Germline V CDR1 and CDR2: SEHNR, FQNEAQ (reference sequence).

This clonotype was seen a few times. The V and J genes are TRBV7-9 and TRBJ1-3; D not resolved. Germline loops: CDR1 SEHNR, CDR2 FQNEAQ (reference sequence). Trimming shortened V by 1 base and J by 6 bases, and 7 bases separated the two germline ends. The CDR3 spans 13 residues. The CDR3 here is CASSLVGENTIYF. CDR3 in DNA: TGTGCCAGCAGCTTAGTCGGGGAAAACACCATATATTTT.

The V call is TRBV20-1, the J call TRBJ1-3; the D gene is possibly TRBD1 (5 bases). There are 15 residues in the CDR3. Germline loops: CDR1 DFQATT, CDR2 SNEGSKA (reference sequence). The germline V and J ends were trimmed by 4 bases and 0 bases, with 13 bases remaining between them. CDR3 sequence: CSAKGPATSGNTIYF. For the CDR3, the DNA is TGCAGTGCTAAGGGGCCGGCCACCTCTGGAAACACCATATATTTT.

This clonotype was seen ten or more times. This chain links TRBV12-3 or TRBV12-4 with TRBJ2-7; D may be TRBD1 or TRBD2 (5 bases each). This CDR3 spans 13 amino acids. Trimming shortened V by 6 bases and J by 13 bases, and 22 bases separated the two germline ends. The CDR3 here is CASRIPGTDERYF. The CDR3 DNA follows: TGTGCCAGCAGGATCCCGGGGACCGACGAGCGTTACTTC.